This TCR beta chain is from a study of brain T cells in children with intractable seizures. Data came from immunoSEQ multiplex PCR; TCRdb stores just in-frame clones and leaves some out. Of 340,000 or so clones listed, 93% are singletons. Germline lookup yields CDR1 GTSNPN and CDR2 SVGIG (reference sequence). The CDR3 runs 17 residues. The V segment lost 1 base and the J segment 2 bases; nucleotides outside the gene matches: 7. Study conclusions and caveats: HCMV serostatus was not known, and viral specificity came from CDR3 similarity only.

Time point given: blood from clinic visit 5 months post-surgery; TSC patient then seizure free. Note on this clone: Antigen unknown.

Sequenced material: peripheral blood, taken more than 4 months after surgery. The V gene is TRBV30, the J gene TRBJ2-7; 14 bases map to TRBD2. This TCR was sampled from a boy under two years old with tuberous sclerosis and intractable seizures. As DNA, the CDR3 is TGTGCCTGGAGTGGGACTAGCGGGGGGCGGAATCCCTACGAGCAGTACTTC. It codes for CAWSGTSGGRNPYEQYF.